This T cell receptor beta chain comes out of a study of breast tumors, draining lymph nodes, adjacent tissues. CDR1 and CDR2 from the germline V gene are SGHTA and FQGNSA. Trimming stripped 1 base from V and 9 bases from J, with 19 bases between. This CDR3 is built from 16 residues. Points from the study as a whole: That most tumor T cells come from lymph nodes remained unproven. Tumor repertoires ranked between lymph nodes and nontumor tissue in diversity, with V and J gene preferences. Findings are consistent with lymph node origin and intratumoral expansion of most tumor T cells. Luminal-like breast cancer showed significantly greater tumor-nontumor repertoire similarity than basal-like breast cancer did.

Samples came from axillary lymph nodes draining the breast cancer. TCRdb reprocessed the multiplex PCR reads via MiXCR and lists one record per CDR3 protein. The table lists about 130,000 distinct CDR3 sequences, 20% of them singletons, with 3% to 4% in the top ten. Worth noting for this clonotype: Its antigen is unknown.

The genes are TRBV7-2 and TRBJ2-1; D perhaps matches TRBD1 (7 bases). The sample comprised axillary lymph node tissue. The receptor was isolated from a female donor with breast cancer. Some clones in this sample may be carry-over from other donors' samples. The CDR3 nucleotides read TGTGCCAGCAGCTTAGTCCCAGGGGGGATCCACGGTGAGCAGTTCTTC. The encoded protein is CASSLVPGGIHGEQFF.